The source of this T cell receptor beta chain is a study of T cells in Graves' hyperthyroidism and ophthalmopathy. The V gene end was trimmed by 6 bases and the J gene end by 8 bases; junction bases not matched to a gene: 18. CDR3 length: 16 amino acids. Germline-derived CDR1 and CDR2 are MNHEY and SVGAGI. Authors of the study amplified TCR beta CDR3 regions from RNA transcripts. During a first-round RT-PCR of the TCR CDR3, the HTBI primer set was used. TCRdb recomputed calls from the multiplex PCR reads with MiXCR, one row per CDR3 protein. The data show about 610,000 distinct CDR3 sequences, 14% to 15% seen once. This clonotype was picked up many times.

V gene TRBV6-5 combines with J gene TRBJ1-2, with 7 bases fitting TRBD1. The sample consisted of blood. The receptor's source is a woman between 40 and 50 years old with Graves' ophthalmopathy. CDR3 loop: CASSAQGNVRLEGYTF. CDR3 bases: TGTGCCAGCAGCGCACAGGGGAATGTGCGTTTGGAGGGCTACACCTTC.